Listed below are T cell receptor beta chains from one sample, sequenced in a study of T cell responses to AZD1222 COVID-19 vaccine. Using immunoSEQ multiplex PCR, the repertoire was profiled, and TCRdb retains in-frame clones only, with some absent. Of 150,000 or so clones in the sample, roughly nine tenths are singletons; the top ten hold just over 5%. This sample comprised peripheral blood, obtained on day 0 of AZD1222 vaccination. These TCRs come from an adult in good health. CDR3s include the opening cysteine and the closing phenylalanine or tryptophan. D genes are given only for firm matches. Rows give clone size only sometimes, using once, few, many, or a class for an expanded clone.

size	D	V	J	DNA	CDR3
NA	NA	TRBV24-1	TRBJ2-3	TGTGCCACCGGGGACACGGGAACAGATACGCAGTATTTT	CATGDTGTDTQYF
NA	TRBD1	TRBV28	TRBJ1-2	TGTGCCAGCAGTCCCCAAGGTGCAGGGGGCTATGGCTACACCTTC	CASSPQGAGGYGYTF
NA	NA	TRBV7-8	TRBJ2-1	TGTGCCAGCAGCTTAGCCCGGCGCGCCAATGAGCAGTTCTTC	CASSLARRANEQFF
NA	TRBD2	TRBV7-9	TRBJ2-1	TGTGCCAGCAGCCCCTCTTACGGGAGGTCAAATGAGCAGTTCTTC	CASSPSYGRSNEQFF
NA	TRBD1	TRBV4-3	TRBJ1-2	TGCGCCAGCAGCCGGAACACAGGGGACTATGGCTACACCTTC	CASSRNTGDYGYTF
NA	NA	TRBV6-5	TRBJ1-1	TGTGCCAGCAGTTACTCGATTGGTCAAGTAGCTGAAGCTTTCTTT	CASSYSIGQVAEAFF
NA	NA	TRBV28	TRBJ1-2	TGTGCCAGCAGTTTCTGGGCAGGTGGCTACACCTTC	CASSFWAGGYTF
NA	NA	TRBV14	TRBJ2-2	TGTGCCAGCAGCCAAGAGGGCCGTACCCACACCGGGGAGCTGTTTTTT	CASSQEGRTHTGELFF
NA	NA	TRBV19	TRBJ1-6	TGTGCCAGTAGTACACTCGGGAATTCACCCCTCCACTTT	CASSTLGNSPLHF
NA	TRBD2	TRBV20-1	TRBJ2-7	TGCAGTGCTAGTCCTAGCGGGAGGGCCTACGAGCAGTACTTC	CSASPSGRAYEQYF
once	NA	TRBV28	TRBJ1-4	TGTGCCAGCAGTTTGCCCGGGGGGACGGGAGAAAAACTGTTTTTT	CASSLPGGTGEKLFF
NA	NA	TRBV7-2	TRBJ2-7	TGTGCCAGCAGCCGCGTGGGGGCATACGAGCAGTACTTC	CASSRVGAYEQYF
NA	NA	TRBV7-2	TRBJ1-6	TGTGCCAGCAGCTTCCAGTCACCCCTCCACTTT	CASSFQSPLHF
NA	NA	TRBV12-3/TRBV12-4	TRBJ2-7	TGTGCCAGCAGTTTACAAAGTGGCGAGCAGTACTTC	CASSLQSGEQYF
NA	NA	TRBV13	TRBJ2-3	TGTGCCAGCAGCTTAGGGGGCTACACAGATACGCAGTATTTT	CASSLGGYTDTQYF
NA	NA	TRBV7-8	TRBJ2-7	TGTGCCAGCAGCTTGATTCAGGACTCCTACGAGCAGTACTTC	CASSLIQDSYEQYF
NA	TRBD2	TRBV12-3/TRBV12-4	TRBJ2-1	TGTGCCAGCAGTTTGGGGACTAGTAATGAGCAGTTCTTC	CASSLGTSNEQFF
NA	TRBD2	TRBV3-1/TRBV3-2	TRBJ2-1	TGTGCCAGCAGCTTCCGGACTAGCGAGTACAATGAGCAGTTCTTC	CASSFRTSEYNEQFF
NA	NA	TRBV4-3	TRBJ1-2	TGCGCCAGCAACTATAGGGGCACCACGAGGGGCTACACCTTC	CASNYRGTTRGYTF
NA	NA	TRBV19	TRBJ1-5	TGTGCCAGTAGTACCGGGGTCGGCAATCAGCCCCAGCATTTT	CASSTGVGNQPQHF
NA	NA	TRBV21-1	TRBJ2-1	TGTGCCAGCAGCAAAGACGAGGATTTAGCGGGACAAGTTTGTGAGCAGTTCTTC	CASSKDEDLAGQVCEQFF
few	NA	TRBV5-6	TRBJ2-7	TGTGCCAGCAGCTTGGGGGGGGACACCTACGAGCAGTACTTC	CASSLGGDTYEQYF